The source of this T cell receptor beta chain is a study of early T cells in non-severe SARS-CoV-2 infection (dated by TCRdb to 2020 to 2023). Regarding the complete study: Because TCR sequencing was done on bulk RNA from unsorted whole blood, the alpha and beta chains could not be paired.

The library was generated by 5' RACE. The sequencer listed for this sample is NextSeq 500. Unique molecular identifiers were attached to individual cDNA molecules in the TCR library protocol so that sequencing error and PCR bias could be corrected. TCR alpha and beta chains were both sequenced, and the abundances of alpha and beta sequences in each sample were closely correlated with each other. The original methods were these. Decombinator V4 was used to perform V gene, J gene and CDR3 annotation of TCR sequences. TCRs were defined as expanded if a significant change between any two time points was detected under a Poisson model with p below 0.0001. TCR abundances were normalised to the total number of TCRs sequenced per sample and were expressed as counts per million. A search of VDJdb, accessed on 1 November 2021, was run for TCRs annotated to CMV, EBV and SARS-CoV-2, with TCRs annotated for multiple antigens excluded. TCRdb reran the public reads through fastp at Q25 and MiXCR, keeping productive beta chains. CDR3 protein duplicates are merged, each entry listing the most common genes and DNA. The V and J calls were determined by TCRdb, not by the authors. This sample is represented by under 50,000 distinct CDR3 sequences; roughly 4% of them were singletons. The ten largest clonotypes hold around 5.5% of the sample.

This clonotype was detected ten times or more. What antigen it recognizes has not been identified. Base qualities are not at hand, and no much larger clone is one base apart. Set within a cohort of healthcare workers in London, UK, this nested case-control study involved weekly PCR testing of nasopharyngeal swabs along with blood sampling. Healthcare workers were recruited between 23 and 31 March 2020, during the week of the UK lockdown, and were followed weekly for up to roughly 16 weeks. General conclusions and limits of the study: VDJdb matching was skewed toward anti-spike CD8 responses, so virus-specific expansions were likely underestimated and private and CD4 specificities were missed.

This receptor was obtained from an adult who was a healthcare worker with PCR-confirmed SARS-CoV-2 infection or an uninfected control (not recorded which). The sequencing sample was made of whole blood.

The nucleotide sequence is given as TGTGCCAGCAGCGGGGACAGGGCCCAGCCCCAGCATTTT. Protein translation: CASSGDRAQPQHF. The rearrangement combines TRBV6-2 or TRBV6-3 with TRBJ1-5, and 9 junction bases match TRBD1. Counted from cysteine to phenylalanine, this CDR3 has 13 amino acids. Kept here is only the CDR3 DNA, which spans 39 bases and is read in frame from base 1. V is trimmed back by 6 bases and J by 7 bases, and the junction contains 4 bases that no gene match accounts for. CDR1 is given as MNHEY and CDR2 as SVGEGT, both from the germline V gene.